This TCR beta chain was profiled in a study of glioma-infiltrating T cells after dendritic cell vaccination. On the study more broadly: Monocyte-derived dendritic cells, cultured seven days with IL-4 and GM-CSF, were pulsed with autologous tumor lysate. Study findings and constraints: No direct clonality-survival link was found; a diverse polyclonal response may matter.

Concerning this clone: The antigen is unknown.

The immunoSEQ assay amplified TCRB CDR3 from up to 2 ug DNA. Produced via immunoSEQ multiplex PCR; TCRdb's table is partial and in-frame only. The table includes 93,000 or so clones, around 80% detected once. Only patients with spare fresh-frozen tumor and over two years of follow-up were included. The source of this sequence is a human donor with glioblastoma. Sequences were derived from blood, sampled before dendritic cell vaccination.

CDR3 sequence: CASSFVGLAGGPVETQYF. DNA for the CDR3: TGTGCCAGCAGCTTTGTTGGACTAGCGGGGGGGCCAGTGGAGACCCAGTACTTC. The V call is TRBV5-6, the J call TRBJ2-5; 15 bases align to TRBD2. V shed 2 bases, J shed 5 bases, and the junction held 10 bases outside the gene matches. This CDR3 spans 18 amino acids. Germline loops: CDR1 SGHDT, CDR2 YYEEEE.